This T cell receptor (beta chain) is from a study of blood T cell repertoires in COVID-19. Study summary: There were acute and convalescent COVID-19 samples, and they came from the United States, Italy and Spain. The analysed material was cDNA or gDNA that came from T cells, B-cell-depleted T cells, or PBMCs.

How the authors handled the data: Estimates of nucleated cell counts were drawn from the amplification of reference gene primers. TCRdb's table, derived via immunoSEQ multiplex PCR, lists solely in-frame clones and lacks some. V and J calls and clone size follow that table, whereas D and trimming were derived from the DNA. The profile shows a few hundred thousand clones, roughly four fifths of them singletons. Germline V CDR1 and CDR2: MNHNY, SVGAGI (reference sequence). This CDR3 is 14 amino acids long. Trimming at V came to 4 bases and at J to 4 bases, leaving 6 bases not matched to a gene. The sample comprised peripheral blood. The chain combines TRBV6-6 with TRBJ1-1; TRBD1 matches at 7 bases. This receptor was obtained from a young man who had recovered from COVID-19. The CDR3 sequence: CASSFDRVATEAFF. CDR3 nucleotides: TGTGCCAGCAGTTTCGACAGGGTGGCCACTGAAGCTTTCTTT.